A selection of T cell receptor beta chains follows, all from one sample in a study of long-term antiretroviral therapy in people with HIV. Clones were read by immunoSEQ multiplex PCR, and TCRdb kept only the in-frame ones, dropping some. The sample has under 9,000 clones, roughly 87% seen once; the top ten hold approximately 15%. Sequencing was performed on unsorted PBMCs, taken 0.1 years after starting antiretroviral therapy. These receptors all stem from a man between 40 and 49 years old with HIV. Each CDR3 is given with its conserved first and last residue. Each record gives: V gene, J gene, clone size, D gene, CDR3 DNA, CDR3 protein. The D gene is left open where the match is weak. Clone size is not always given. Where it is, it says once, few, many or a class for expanded clones.

>TRBV6-1|TRBJ2-1|NA|TRBD2
TGTGCCAGCAGTGGACTAGCGGGGGCCACCTACAATGAGCAGTTCTTC
CASSGLAGATYNEQFF
>TRBV25-1|TRBJ2-7|few|TRBD2
TGTGCCAGCAGCCCGGGGGGGGTCCACGAGCAGTACTTC
CASSPGGVHEQYF
>TRBV9|TRBJ2-7|NA|TRBD2
TGTGCCAGCAGCGTTAGCGGGGGGGCTTCCTACGAGCAGTACTTC
CASSVSGGASYEQYF
>TRBV5-4|TRBJ2-5|NA|NA
TGTGCCAGCAGCTTGTTTACAGGGTACGAGGAGACCCAGTACTTC
CASSLFTGYEETQYF
>TRBV6-1|TRBJ1-1|NA|TRBD1
TGTGCCAGCAGTGATTGGACAGGGGGCGTGCCTGAAGCTTTCTTT
CASSDWTGGVPEAFF
>TRBV12-5|TRBJ2-7|NA|NA
TGTGCTAGTGTCGACGGCCGTTCTTTGCCCTACGAGCAGTACTTC
CASVDGRSLPYEQYF
>TRBV30|TRBJ2-7|NA|NA
TGTGCCTGGAGTGTAAAGGGGTACTACGAGCAGTACTTC
CAWSVKGYYEQYF
>TRBV4-3|TRBJ2-4|NA|NA
TGCGCCAGCAGCCCAGGCACGGTTGGGGACATTCAGTACTTC
CASSPGTVGDIQYF
>TRBV28|TRBJ1-2|NA|TRBD1
TGTGCCAGCAGTTCAGCCCCGGACAGGGGAGTGGGTGGCTACACCTTC
CASSSAPDRGVGGYTF
>TRBV4-1|TRBJ2-1|NA|TRBD2
TGCGCCAGCAGCTATACAACCGGGACTAGGGATATGGATGAGCAGTTCTTC
CASSYTTGTRDMDEQFF
>TRBV9|TRBJ2-7|NA|TRBD2
TGTGCCAGCAGCGCAAGCGGGGGGGTAAACGAGCAGTACTTC
CASSASGGVNEQYF
>TRBV23-1|TRBJ1-4|NA|NA
TGCGCCAGCAGTCAATCCGGGTGTGGGGCCGGGGGTAATGAAAAACTGTTTTTT
CASSQSGCGAGGNEKLFF
>TRBV13|TRBJ2-6|NA|NA
TGTGCCAGCAGCCGTTCCGGGGCCAACGTCCTGACTTTC
CASSRSGANVLTF
>TRBV7-9|TRBJ2-6|NA|TRBD1
TGTGCCAGCAGCTTAGCAACAGGGGCCAGCTCTGGGGCCAACGTCCTGACTTTC
CASSLATGASSGANVLTF
>TRBV5-1|TRBJ2-7|NA|TRBD1
TGCGCCAGCAGCACAGACAGGGGGCGAGGTTACGAGCAGTACTTC
CASSTDRGRGYEQYF